This TCR beta chain came from a study of tumor-infiltrating lymphocytes in primary liver carcinoma. About the study: Among the tumors, stages were T1-T3 N0M0 and sizes roughly 4 to 10 cm.

The CDR3 numbers 16 amino acids, ends counted. The germline V gene has CDR1 SGHAT and CDR2 FQNNGV. Study findings and constraints: Less overlap was seen in tumor-adjacent and tumor-blood pairs than in tumor region pairs. Only about 8-25% of top clones were detected in all five tumor regions.

Using a constant-region primer together with ProtoScript II reverse transcriptase, TCR beta cDNA was made from roughly 500 ng of total RNA. Three nested multiplex PCR rounds, a slightly modified ARM-PCR method, built the TCR beta libraries. The first two PCR rounds used TRBV1-TRBV30 primers with a Cbeta primer, 10 cycles each. One entry per CDR3 protein, called by TCRdb with MiXCR from the multiplex PCR reads. The sample consists of roughly 80,000 distinct CDR3 sequences, approximately 72% of them appearing once. Extraction of RNA together with DNA used roughly 18-32 mg of unsorted bulk tissue. Five separate regions were sampled from each tumor. A note on this clonotype: The antigen remains unidentified. The CDR3 does not close with the conserved phenylalanine or tryptophan, likely indicating a read error. It is unclear where the CDR3 begins or ends on the DNA, so no DNA is shown, and the CDR3 is as TCRdb lists it.

The sample taken for sequencing was liver tumor tissue from sampling region 1. Subset of the sample: tumor region T1, superior pole. This sequence was found in a man aged 35 to 55 with primary liver carcinoma and hepatitis B virus infection. The J gene is TRBJ2-5, the V gene TRBV11-2; the table's D call, TRBD2, has no DNA check behind it. CDR3 residues: CASRFRDSAHQETRYL.